This T cell receptor beta chain was observed in a study of cytomegalovirus exposure and HLA in healthy donors. Study results and caveats: The authors assumed roughly uniform sequencing depth across donors for presence/absence analyses. Certain sequence variants were highly shared and formed a cluster, and this cluster was likely a sequencing artifact. The study designated 150 or so TCR beta chains cytomegalovirus-associated.

It was with 60 Vbeta and 13 Jbeta primers that the PCR ran. Profiling relied on immunoSEQ multiplex PCR, and the TCRdb table lists in-frame clones only, not all of them. In the table there are some 190,000 clones, around three quarters of which are singletons. A few counts support this clone. What it recognizes is unknown. V lost 4 bases, J lost 2 bases, and 14 bases stayed unmatched. Germline CDR1 is SGHAT and CDR2 is FQNNGV. This CDR3 is built from 17 residues. The chain links TRBV11-2 to TRBJ2-7, with 7 bases aligning to TRBD2. This sequence was found in a woman aged 25 to 39 in good health and CMV-seropositive. Source material: PBMCs. The CDR3 nucleotides read TGTGCCAGCAGCTCTATTACTCGAAAGCGGGGTGCCTACGAGCAGTACTTC. The encoded protein is CASSSITRKRGAYEQYF.